These T cell receptor beta chains were read from a single sample in a study of naive and memory T cell subsets. TCRdb reprocessed the 5' RACE reads with MiXCR, giving one entry per CDR3 protein. The sample carries approximately 22,000 distinct CDR3 sequences, 3.5% to 5% recorded once. The source of these receptors is a male donor in good health. The CDR3 runs from the conserved cysteine through the conserved F or W. D genes are given only for firm matches. Clone size is shown for a subset of rows, as once, few, many or a class of expanded clone.

DNA: TGTGCCAGCAGTTACCCCGGGAACACTGAAGCTTTCTTT; CDR3: CASSYPGNTEAFF; D: NA; J: TRBJ1-1; size: many; V: TRBV6-5
DNA: TGTGCCAGCAATGAATGGTCGGGGCCCTACGAGCAGTACTTC; CDR3: CASNEWSGPYEQYF; D: NA; J: TRBJ2-7; size: many; V: TRBV2
DNA: TGCAGTGCCCCAGGGGGTTTTGGAAACACCATATATTTT; CDR3: CSAPGGFGNTIYF; D: TRBD1; J: TRBJ1-3; size: many; V: TRBV20-1
DNA: TGTGCCAGCAGACTTAGCGGGGGGGCGAACACCGGGGAGCTGTTTTTT; CDR3: CASRLSGGANTGELFF; D: TRBD2; J: TRBJ2-2; size: many; V: TRBV7-2
DNA: TGTGCCAGCAGTTACGGGACCCAATACGAGCAGTACTTC; CDR3: CASSYGTQYEQYF; D: NA; J: TRBJ2-7; size: NA; V: TRBV6-6
DNA: TGCGCCAGCAGCCAAGGGGGGGTAGCGGCCCAAGAGACCCAGTACTTC; CDR3: CASSQGGVAAQETQYF; D: NA; J: TRBJ2-5; size: many; V: TRBV4-1
DNA: TGTGCCAGCACCGTAGGACAGGGAAATCAGCCCCAGCATTTT; CDR3: CASTVGQGNQPQHF; D: TRBD1; J: TRBJ1-5; size: many; V: TRBV2
DNA: TGTGCCAGCAGTACCAATCCCCTGGGGGGCTGGGAGACCCAGTACTTC; CDR3: CASSTNPLGGWETQYF; D: NA; J: TRBJ2-5; size: many; V: TRBV27
DNA: TGTGCCAGCAGCCGTACAGGTTCGACCTACGAGCAGTACTTC; CDR3: CASSRTGSTYEQYF; D: NA; J: TRBJ2-7; size: many; V: TRBV11-2
DNA: TGTGCCAGCTCACCAGCGGGACTAGCGATTAGCTCCTACAATGAGCAGTTCTTC; CDR3: CASSPAGLAISSYNEQFF; D: TRBD2; J: TRBJ2-1; size: many; V: TRBV18
DNA: TGTGCCAGCAGCAAAGCGCAATCAGACCGGGGGTGCGAGCAGTTCTTC; CDR3: CASSKAQSDRGCEQFF; D: NA; J: TRBJ2-1; size: many; V: TRBV21-1
DNA: TGTGCCAGCAGCTTCAGCGGGGGGTGGTCAGATACGCAGTATTTT; CDR3: CASSFSGGWSDTQYF; D: TRBD2; J: TRBJ2-3; size: many; V: TRBV7-2
DNA: TGTGCCAGCAGCTTTGGGGGTTACGGGGAGCTGTTTTTT; CDR3: CASSFGGYGELFF; D: NA; J: TRBJ2-2; size: many; V: TRBV5-6
DNA: TGCAGTGCTCCAGCGGGAGACTCCTACAATGAGCAGTTCTTC; CDR3: CSAPAGDSYNEQFF; D: TRBD2; J: TRBJ2-1; size: many; V: TRBV20-1
DNA: TGTGCCAGTAGTATCCGGAGTAGCAATCAGCCCCAGCATTTT; CDR3: CASSIRSSNQPQHF; D: NA; J: TRBJ1-5; size: many; V: TRBV19
DNA: TGTGCCAGCAGTTTTTCGGCTAGCGGAAGCTACGAGCAGTACTTC; CDR3: CASSFSASGSYEQYF; D: TRBD2; J: TRBJ2-7; size: many; V: TRBV28
DNA: TGTGCCAGCAGCCAAGATCTAGCGGGAGTCTACGAGCAGTACTTC; CDR3: CASSQDLAGVYEQYF; D: TRBD2; J: TRBJ2-7; size: many; V: TRBV4-2
DNA: TGTGCCAGCAGCTTAAGTCATACGAACACTGAAGCTTTCTTT; CDR3: CASSLSHTNTEAFF; D: NA; J: TRBJ1-1; size: many; V: TRBV7-3
DNA: TGTGCCAGCCGCACCACGGGTCGGTGGGCCTTGGAGACCCAGTACTTC; CDR3: CASRTTGRWALETQYF; D: NA; J: TRBJ2-5; size: many; V: TRBV28
DNA: TGTGCCTGGAGGGAGAAGGCGGGAGCGGGAGGGGGAGCAAAAGATACGCAGTATTTT; CDR3: CAWREKAGAGGGAKDTQYF; D: TRBD2; J: TRBJ2-3; size: few; V: TRBV30
DNA: TGTGCCAGCCAGGACTACAGCTCCTACAATGAGCAGTTCTTC; CDR3: CASQDYSSYNEQFF; D: NA; J: TRBJ2-1; size: many; V: TRBV19
DNA: TGTGCCAGCAGGGAGTCGGGTTCACCCCTCCACTTT; CDR3: CASRESGSPLHF; D: NA; J: TRBJ1-6; size: many; V: TRBV28
DNA: TGTGCCAGCAGCCAGGCTAAGGGGGGGGAGAGGGACAATGAGCAGTTCTTC; CDR3: CASSQAKGGERDNEQFF; D: NA; J: TRBJ2-1; size: many; V: TRBV4-2
DNA: TGTGCCAGCTCCACAGGGGGCAGGAGCTCCTATAATTCACCCCTCCACTTT; CDR3: CASSTGGRSSYNSPLHF; D: TRBD1; J: TRBJ1-6; size: many; V: TRBV18
DNA: TGTGCCAGCATTCGCCTGAACACTGAAGCTTTCTTT; CDR3: CASIRLNTEAFF; D: NA; J: TRBJ1-1; size: NA; V: TRBV5-6
DNA: TGTGCCAGCAGTTCCAGGGGGTCGAACACCGGGGAGCTGTTTTTT; CDR3: CASSSRGSNTGELFF; D: TRBD1; J: TRBJ2-2; size: NA; V: TRBV6-2/TRBV6-3
DNA: TGTGCCAGCTCACCAGGACCCACAGATACGCAGTATTTT; CDR3: CASSPGPTDTQYF; D: NA; J: TRBJ2-3; size: many; V: TRBV18
DNA: TGTGCCAGCAGCGCCTCGGGACAGCTAAACAATGAGCAGTTCTTC; CDR3: CASSASGQLNNEQFF; D: TRBD1; J: TRBJ2-1; size: NA; V: TRBV9
DNA: TGCAGTGCCAGCAGGGGGTCGATCGGGGAGCTGTTTTTT; CDR3: CSASRGSIGELFF; D: TRBD1; J: TRBJ2-2; size: many; V: TRBV20-1
DNA: TGTGCCAGTAGCACCATCGGGGAGCTGTTTTTT; CDR3: CASSTIGELFF; D: NA; J: TRBJ2-2; size: many; V: TRBV19
DNA: TGCAGTGCTAGAACGACAGCCGATTATGAAAAACTGTTTTTT; CDR3: CSARTTADYEKLFF; D: NA; J: TRBJ1-4; size: many; V: TRBV20-1
DNA: TGTGCCAGCAGTTACGGGGCCGGGAGGGGCACAGATACGCAGTATTTT; CDR3: CASSYGAGRGTDTQYF; D: TRBD2; J: TRBJ2-3; size: many; V: TRBV6-6
DNA: TGTGCCAGCAGCTCGACTAGTTTGCAGTTCTTC; CDR3: CASSSTSLQFF; D: NA; J: TRBJ2-1; size: many; V: TRBV7-9
DNA: TGCAGTGCTAGAGAGGGATCGGGAACCGGGGAGCTGTTTTTT; CDR3: CSAREGSGTGELFF; D: NA; J: TRBJ2-2; size: medium-sized; V: TRBV20-1
DNA: TGTGCCAGCACCCTGTGGCGGGGGCATTCCCAGAACACTGAAGCTTTCTTT; CDR3: CASTLWRGHSQNTEAFF; D: NA; J: TRBJ1-1; size: many; V: TRBV12-3/TRBV12-4
DNA: TGTGCCAGTGTCAGGGGGCAGGGCTCCTATAATTCACCCCTCCACTTT; CDR3: CASVRGQGSYNSPLHF; D: TRBD1; J: TRBJ1-6; size: many; V: TRBV19
DNA: TGTGCCAGCAGTTTACGGACAGGGATACGAAATGAGCAGTTCTTC; CDR3: CASSLRTGIRNEQFF; D: TRBD1; J: TRBJ2-1; size: many; V: TRBV12-3/TRBV12-4
DNA: TGCAGCGTTGGTGACAGCCCCTACGAGCAGTACTTC; CDR3: CSVGDSPYEQYF; D: NA; J: TRBJ2-7; size: many; V: TRBV29-1
DNA: TGCAGTGCTTGCAGGGATTTGAGTTCACCCCTCCACTTT; CDR3: CSACRDLSSPLHF; D: NA; J: TRBJ1-6; size: many; V: TRBV20-1
DNA: TGTGCTAGTGGCTTAACGGCTAGCGGGCTAGATACGCAGTATTTT; CDR3: CASGLTASGLDTQYF; D: TRBD2; J: TRBJ2-3; size: many; V: TRBV12-5
DNA: TGTGCCAGCTCACCTCTAGGCCCGGGCGACGAGCAGTACTTC; CDR3: CASSPLGPGDEQYF; D: NA; J: TRBJ2-7; size: many; V: TRBV18
DNA: TGTGCCAGCAGCTTGGAGCGCTATAATTCACCCCTCCACTTT; CDR3: CASSLERYNSPLHF; D: NA; J: TRBJ1-6; size: many; V: TRBV5-6
DNA: TGCGCCAGCAGCAGGGACCTCCAAGAGACCCAGTACTTC; CDR3: CASSRDLQETQYF; D: NA; J: TRBJ2-5; size: many; V: TRBV5-1
DNA: TGTGCCAGCACCGGGACAGGTTTCGTGAACACTGAAGCTTTCTTT; CDR3: CASTGTGFVNTEAFF; D: TRBD1; J: TRBJ1-1; size: many; V: TRBV12-3/TRBV12-4
DNA: TGTGCCAGTAGTATCACGGACTTATACACCGGGGAGCTGTTTTTT; CDR3: CASSITDLYTGELFF; D: NA; J: TRBJ2-2; size: few; V: TRBV19
DNA: TGTGCCAGCAGATTCGGAATGACAGATTCCTACGAGCAGTACTTC; CDR3: CASRFGMTDSYEQYF; D: NA; J: TRBJ2-7; size: many; V: TRBV2
DNA: TGTGCCACCAGCAGAACCCAACGGATCCCGGGACAGGGGGGCCCAGATACGCAGTATTTT; CDR3: CATSRTQRIPGQGGPDTQYF; D: TRBD1; J: TRBJ2-3; size: many; V: TRBV15
DNA: TGTGCCAGCAGCTTAAGCGGCTCCTACAATGAGCAGTTCTTC; CDR3: CASSLSGSYNEQFF; D: NA; J: TRBJ2-1; size: many; V: TRBV7-9
DNA: TGTGCCAGCAGGGAAAGCGCCCACGAGCAGTACTTC; CDR3: CASRESAHEQYF; D: NA; J: TRBJ2-7; size: many; V: TRBV28
DNA: TGTGCCAGCAGCTCACAACCAAAACTGGACTCAAGTACGCAGTATTTT; CDR3: CASSSQPKLDSSTQYF; D: NA; J: TRBJ2-3; size: many; V: TRBV7-2
DNA: TGTGCCAGCAGCCAAGGGTTACAGGGTGCAGGGGGCTACACCTTC; CDR3: CASSQGLQGAGGYTF; D: NA; J: TRBJ1-2; size: many; V: TRBV3-1
DNA: TGTGCCAGCAGTTATACAGGGAATCAGCCCCAGCATTTT; CDR3: CASSYTGNQPQHF; D: NA; J: TRBJ1-5; size: many; V: TRBV27
DNA: TGTGCCAGCAGCCCGGGAAACACTGAAGCTTTCTTT; CDR3: CASSPGNTEAFF; D: NA; J: TRBJ1-1; size: many; V: TRBV3-1